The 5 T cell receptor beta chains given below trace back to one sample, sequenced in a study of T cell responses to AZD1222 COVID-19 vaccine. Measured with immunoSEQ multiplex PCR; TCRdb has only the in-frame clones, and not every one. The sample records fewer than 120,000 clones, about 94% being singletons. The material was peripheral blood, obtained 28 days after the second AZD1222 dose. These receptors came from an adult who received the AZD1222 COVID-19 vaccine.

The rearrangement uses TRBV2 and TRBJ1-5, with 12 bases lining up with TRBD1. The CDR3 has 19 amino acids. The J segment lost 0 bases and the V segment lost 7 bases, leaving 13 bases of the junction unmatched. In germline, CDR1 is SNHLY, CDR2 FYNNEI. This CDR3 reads CASIKGDRGRISSNQPQHF. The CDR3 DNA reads TGTGCCAGCATCAAAGGGGACAGGGGGCGCATCAGTAGCAATCAGCCCCAGCATTTT.

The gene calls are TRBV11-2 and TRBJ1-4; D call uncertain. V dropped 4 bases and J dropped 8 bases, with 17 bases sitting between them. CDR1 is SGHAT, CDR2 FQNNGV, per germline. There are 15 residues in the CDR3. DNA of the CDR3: TGTGCCAGCAGCTCCGACGGCCCTGGGAGAGAAAAACTGTTTTTT. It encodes CASSSDGPGREKLFF.

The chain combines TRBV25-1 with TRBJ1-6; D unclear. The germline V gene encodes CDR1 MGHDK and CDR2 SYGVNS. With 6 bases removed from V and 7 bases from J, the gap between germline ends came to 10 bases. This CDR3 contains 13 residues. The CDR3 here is CASRSQPNSPLHF. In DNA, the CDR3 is TGTGCCAGCAGATCACAGCCCAATTCACCCCTCCACTTT.

The CDR3 DNA is TGTGCCAGCAGCTTCAAGGGGCGTCTAACCGGAGAGACCCAGTACTTC. Its translation is CASSFKGRLTGETQYF. V and J are TRBV5-6 and TRBJ2-5; possibly TRBD1 for D (5 bases). With 2 bases removed from V and 4 bases from J, the gap between germline ends came to 18 bases. The CDR3 length is 16 residues. CDR1 and CDR2 (germline): SGHDT, YYEEEE. The variable domain in full, with the rest retrieved from reference TRBV5-6 and TRBJ2-5, is DAGVTQSPTHLIKTRGQQVTLRCSPKSGHDTVSWYQQALGQGPQFIFQYYEEEERQRGNFPDRFSGHQFPNYSSELNVNALLLGDSALYLCASSFKGRLTGETQYFGPGTRLLVL.

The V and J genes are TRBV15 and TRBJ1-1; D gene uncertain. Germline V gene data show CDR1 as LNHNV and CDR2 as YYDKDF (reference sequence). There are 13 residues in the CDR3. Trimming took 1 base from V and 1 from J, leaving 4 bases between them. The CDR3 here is CATSRGQNTEAFF. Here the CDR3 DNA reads TGTGCCACCAGCAGAGGGCAGAACACTGAAGCTTTCTTT.